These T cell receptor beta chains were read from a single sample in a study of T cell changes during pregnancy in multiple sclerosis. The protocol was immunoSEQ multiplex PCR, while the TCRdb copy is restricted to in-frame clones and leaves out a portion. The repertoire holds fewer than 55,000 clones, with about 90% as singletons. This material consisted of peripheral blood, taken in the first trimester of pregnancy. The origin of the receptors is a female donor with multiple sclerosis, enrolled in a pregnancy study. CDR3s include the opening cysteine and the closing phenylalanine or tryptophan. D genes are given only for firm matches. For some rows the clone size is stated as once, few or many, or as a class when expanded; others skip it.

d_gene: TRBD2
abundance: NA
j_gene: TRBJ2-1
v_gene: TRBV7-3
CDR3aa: CASSLAGGAGYNEQFF
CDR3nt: TGTGCCAGCAGCTTAGCCGGGGGGGCCGGATACAATGAGCAGTTCTTC

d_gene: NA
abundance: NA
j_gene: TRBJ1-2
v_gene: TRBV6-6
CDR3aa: CASWSHGQTLEGYTF
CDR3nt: TGTGCCAGCTGGTCCCATGGACAGACACTGGAAGGCTACACCTTC

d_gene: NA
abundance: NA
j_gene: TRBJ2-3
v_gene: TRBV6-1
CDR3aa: CASNPTEADTQYF
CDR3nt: TGTGCCAGCAATCCGACGGAGGCAGATACGCAGTATTTT

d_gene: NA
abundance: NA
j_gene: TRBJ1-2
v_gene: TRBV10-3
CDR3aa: CAISEWGSVYGYTF
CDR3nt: TGTGCCATCAGTGAGTGGGGCAGTGTCTATGGCTACACCTTC

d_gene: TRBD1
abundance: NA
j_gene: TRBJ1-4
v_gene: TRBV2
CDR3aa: CATSKGQAATNEKLFF
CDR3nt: TGTGCCACCTCGAAGGGACAGGCAGCAACTAATGAAAAACTGTTTTTT

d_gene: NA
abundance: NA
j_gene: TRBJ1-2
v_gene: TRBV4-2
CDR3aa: CASSQVAGYGYTF
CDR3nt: TGTGCCAGCAGCCAAGTAGCGGGCTATGGCTACACCTTC

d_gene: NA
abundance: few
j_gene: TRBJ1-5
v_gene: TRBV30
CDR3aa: CAWSLGLWQPQHF
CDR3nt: TGTGCCTGGAGTCTGGGGCTATGGCAGCCCCAGCATTTT

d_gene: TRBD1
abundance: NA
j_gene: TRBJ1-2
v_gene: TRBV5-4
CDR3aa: CASSTGQAYGYTF
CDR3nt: TGTGCCAGCAGCACCGGACAGGCCTATGGCTACACCTTC

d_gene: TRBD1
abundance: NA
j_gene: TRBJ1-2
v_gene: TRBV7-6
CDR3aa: CASSLYRDRGGYTF
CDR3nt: TGTGCCAGCAGCTTATACCGGGACAGGGGTGGCTACACCTTC

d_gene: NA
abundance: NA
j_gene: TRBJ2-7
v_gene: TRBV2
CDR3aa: CASRHYRDEQYF
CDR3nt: TGTGCCAGCAGGCATTACAGAGACGAGCAGTACTTC

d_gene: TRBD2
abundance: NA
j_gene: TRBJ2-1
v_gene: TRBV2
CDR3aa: CASSEAVSGRKRQFF
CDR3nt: TGTGCCAGCAGTGAAGCGGTTAGCGGGAGGAAGCGGCAGTTCTTC

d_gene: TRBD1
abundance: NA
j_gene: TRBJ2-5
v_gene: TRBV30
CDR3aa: CAWSRDRGPGETQYF
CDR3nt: TGTGCCTGGAGTAGGGACAGGGGGCCGGGAGAGACCCAGTACTTC

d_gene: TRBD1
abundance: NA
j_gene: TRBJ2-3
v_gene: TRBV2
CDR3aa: CASSDGAPGGDTQYF
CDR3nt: TGTGCCAGCAGTGACGGGGCGCCAGGGGGAGATACGCAGTATTTT

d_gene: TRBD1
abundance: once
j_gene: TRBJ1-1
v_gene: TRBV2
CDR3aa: CASIIRTGAQNTEAFF
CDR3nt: TGTGCCAGCATCATTAGGACAGGGGCCCAGAACACTGAAGCTTTCTTT

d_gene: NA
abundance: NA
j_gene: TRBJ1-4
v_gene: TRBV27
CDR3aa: CASPLGGMGEKLFF
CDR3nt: TGTGCCAGCCCCCTCGGGGGGATGGGTGAAAAACTGTTTTTT

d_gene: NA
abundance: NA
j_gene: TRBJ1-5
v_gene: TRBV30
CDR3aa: CAWSVRGTISNQPQHF
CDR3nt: TGTGCCTGGAGTGTACGAGGGACAATCTCCAATCAGCCCCAGCATTTT

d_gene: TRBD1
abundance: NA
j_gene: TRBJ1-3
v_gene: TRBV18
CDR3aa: CASSLQGAGNTIYF
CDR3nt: TGTGCCAGCTCACTCCAGGGGGCCGGAAACACCATATATTTT

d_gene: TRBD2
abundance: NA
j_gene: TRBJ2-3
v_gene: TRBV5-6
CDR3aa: CASSSNLAGTHFF
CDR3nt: TGTGCCAGCAGCTCCAACCTAGCGGGGACTCACTTTTTT

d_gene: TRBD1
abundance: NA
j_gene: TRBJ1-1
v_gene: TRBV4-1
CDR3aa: CASSQNRGLTEAFF
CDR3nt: TGCGCCAGCAGCCAAAACAGGGGGCTCACTGAAGCTTTCTTT

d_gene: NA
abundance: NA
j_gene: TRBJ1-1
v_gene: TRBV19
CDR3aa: CASSIGTPMNTEAFF
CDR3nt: TGTGCCAGTAGTATAGGTACCCCTATGAACACTGAAGCTTTCTTT

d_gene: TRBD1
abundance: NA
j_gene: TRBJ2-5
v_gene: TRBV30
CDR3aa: CAWSLTGEETQYF
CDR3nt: TGTGCCTGGAGTCTCACAGGGGAAGAGACCCAGTACTTC

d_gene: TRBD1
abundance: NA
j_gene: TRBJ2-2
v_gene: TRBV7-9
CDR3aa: CASSSGQRNTGELFF
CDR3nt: TGTGCCAGCAGCTCGGGACAGAGGAACACCGGGGAGCTGTTTTTT

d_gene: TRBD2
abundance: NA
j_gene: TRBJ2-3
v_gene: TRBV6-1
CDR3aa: CASSEQRGNTDTQYF
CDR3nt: TGTGCCAGCAGTGAACAGCGGGGGAACACAGATACGCAGTATTTT

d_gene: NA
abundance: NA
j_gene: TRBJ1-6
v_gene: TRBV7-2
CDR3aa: CASSLKGISESPLHF
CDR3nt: TGTGCCAGCAGCTTAAAGGGGATTTCCGAATCACCCCTCCACTTT

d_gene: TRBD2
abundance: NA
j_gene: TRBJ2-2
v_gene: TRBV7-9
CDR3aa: CASSFWTSGNTGELFF
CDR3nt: TGTGCCAGCAGCTTCTGGACTAGCGGTAACACCGGGGAGCTGTTTTTT

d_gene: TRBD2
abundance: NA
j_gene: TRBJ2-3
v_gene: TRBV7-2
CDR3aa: CASSKAGRTTDTQYF
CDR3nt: TGTGCCAGCAGCAAAGCGGGGCGCACCACAGATACGCAGTATTTT

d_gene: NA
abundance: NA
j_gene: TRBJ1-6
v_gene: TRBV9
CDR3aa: CASSSFLGTPWDSPLHF
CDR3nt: TGTGCCAGCAGCTCATTCTTAGGGACACCCTGGGATTCACCCCTCCACTTT

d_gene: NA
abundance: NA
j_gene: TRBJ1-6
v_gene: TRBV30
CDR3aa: CAWKSAGANSPLHF
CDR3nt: TGTGCCTGGAAGTCGGCGGGTGCAAACTCACCCCTCCACTTT

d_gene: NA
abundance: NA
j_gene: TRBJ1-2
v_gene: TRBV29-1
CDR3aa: CSVEGLWGDYGYTF
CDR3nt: TGCAGCGTTGAAGGGCTCTGGGGGGACTATGGCTACACCTTC

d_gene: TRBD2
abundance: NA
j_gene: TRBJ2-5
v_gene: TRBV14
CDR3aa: CASSQRGGETQYF
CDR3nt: TGTGCCAGCAGCCAACGGGGAGGGGAGACCCAGTACTTC

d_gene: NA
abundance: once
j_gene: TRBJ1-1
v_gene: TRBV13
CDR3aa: CASSIGFVLDTEAFF
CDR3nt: TGTGCCAGCAGCATCGGGTTCGTACTGGACACTGAAGCTTTCTTT

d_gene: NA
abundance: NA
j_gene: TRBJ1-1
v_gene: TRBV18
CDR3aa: CASSPGARNTEAFF
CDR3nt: TGTGCCAGCTCACCAGGGGCGCGAAACACTGAAGCTTTCTTT

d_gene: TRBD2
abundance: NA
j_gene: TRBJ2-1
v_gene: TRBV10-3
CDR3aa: CAISDPGLAGDNEQFF
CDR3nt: TGTGCCATCAGTGATCCGGGACTAGCGGGCGACAATGAGCAGTTCTTC

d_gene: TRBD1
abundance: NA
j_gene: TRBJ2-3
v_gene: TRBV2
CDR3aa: CASSYLGGGADTQYF
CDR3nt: TGTGCCAGCAGTTACCTAGGGGGCGGCGCAGATACGCAGTATTTT

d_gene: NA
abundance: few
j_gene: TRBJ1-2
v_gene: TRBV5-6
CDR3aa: CASSRTNYGYTF
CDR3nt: TGTGCCAGCAGCCGTACTAACTATGGCTACACCTTC

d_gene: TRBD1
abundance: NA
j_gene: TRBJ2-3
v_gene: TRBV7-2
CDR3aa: CASSPYRGSWPDTQYF
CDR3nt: TGTGCCAGCAGCCCGTACAGGGGGTCGTGGCCAGATACGCAGTATTTT

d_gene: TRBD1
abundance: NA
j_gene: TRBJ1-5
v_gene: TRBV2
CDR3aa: CASRGQPNQPQHF
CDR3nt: TGTGCCAGCAGGGGACAGCCTAATCAGCCCCAGCATTTT

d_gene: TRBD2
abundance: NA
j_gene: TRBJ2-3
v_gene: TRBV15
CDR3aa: CATSSERGSTDTQYF
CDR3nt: TGTGCCACCAGCAGCGAGCGGGGGAGCACAGATACGCAGTATTTT

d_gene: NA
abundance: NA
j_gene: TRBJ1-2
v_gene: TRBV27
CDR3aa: CASTREPNYGYTF
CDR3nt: TGTGCCAGCACACGGGAGCCCAACTATGGCTACACCTTC

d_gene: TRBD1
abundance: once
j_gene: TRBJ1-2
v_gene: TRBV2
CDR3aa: CASGTAYTF
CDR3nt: TGTGCCAGTGGGACAGCCTACACCTTC

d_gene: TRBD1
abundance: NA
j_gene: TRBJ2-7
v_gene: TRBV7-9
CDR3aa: CASSLGTGGSSSYEQYF
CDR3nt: TGTGCCAGCAGCCTGGGGACAGGGGGTTCTAGCTCCTACGAGCAGTACTTC

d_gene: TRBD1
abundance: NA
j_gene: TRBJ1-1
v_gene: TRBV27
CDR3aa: CASSATPRGITEAFF
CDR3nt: TGTGCCAGCAGTGCTACTCCCAGGGGGATCACTGAAGCTTTCTTT

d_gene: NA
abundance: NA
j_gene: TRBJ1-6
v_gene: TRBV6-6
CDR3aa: CASSLDPYNSPLHF
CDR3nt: TGTGCCAGCAGTCTAGACCCCTATAATTCACCCCTCCACTTT

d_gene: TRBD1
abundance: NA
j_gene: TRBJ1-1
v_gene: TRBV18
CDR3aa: CASTRQGGNTEAFF
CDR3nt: TGTGCCAGCACCCGACAGGGGGGGAACACTGAAGCTTTCTTT

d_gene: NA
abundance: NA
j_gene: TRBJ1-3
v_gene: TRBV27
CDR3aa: CASSPFLGALGNTIYF
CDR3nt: TGTGCCAGCAGTCCCTTTCTAGGGGCACTCGGAAACACCATATATTTT

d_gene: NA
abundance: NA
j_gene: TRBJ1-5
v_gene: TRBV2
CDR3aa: CASSEEGDQPQHF
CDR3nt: TGTGCCAGCAGTGAGGAGGGAGATCAGCCCCAGCATTTT

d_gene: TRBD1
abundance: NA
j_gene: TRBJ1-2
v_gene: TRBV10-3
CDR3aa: CAIAGTGDYGYTF
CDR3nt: TGTGCCATCGCCGGGACAGGGGACTATGGCTACACCTTC

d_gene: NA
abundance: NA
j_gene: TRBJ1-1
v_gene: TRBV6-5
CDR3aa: CASSYRQVNMNTEAFF
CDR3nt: TGTGCCAGCAGTTACAGGCAGGTCAACATGAACACTGAAGCTTTCTTT

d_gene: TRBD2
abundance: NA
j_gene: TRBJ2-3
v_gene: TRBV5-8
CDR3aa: CASSPGLAGGTDTQYF
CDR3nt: TGTGCCAGCAGCCCAGGACTAGCAGGAGGGACAGATACGCAGTATTTT

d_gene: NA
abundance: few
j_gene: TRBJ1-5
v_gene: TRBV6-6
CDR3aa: CASSLQGDGPQHF
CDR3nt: TGTGCCAGCAGCCTACAGGGAGATGGGCCCCAGCATTTT

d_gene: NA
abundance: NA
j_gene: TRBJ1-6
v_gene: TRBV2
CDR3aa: CASSEGPVGGPLHF
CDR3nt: TGTGCCAGCAGTGAAGGTCCGGTAGGAGGACCCCTCCACTTT

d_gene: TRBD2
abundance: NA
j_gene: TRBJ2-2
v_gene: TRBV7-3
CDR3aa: CASSISGGSGGGELFF
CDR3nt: TGTGCCAGCAGCATTAGCGGGGGGTCCGGCGGCGGGGAGCTGTTTTTT

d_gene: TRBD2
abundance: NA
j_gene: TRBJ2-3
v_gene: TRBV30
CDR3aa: CAWSTSGLDTQYF
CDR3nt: TGTGCCTGGAGTACTAGCGGGTTGGATACGCAGTATTTT

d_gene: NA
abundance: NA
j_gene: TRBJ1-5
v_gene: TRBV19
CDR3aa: CASTVRLGRYSNQPQHF
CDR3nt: TGTGCCAGTACCGTGAGGTTGGGGCGGTATAGCAATCAGCCCCAGCATTTT

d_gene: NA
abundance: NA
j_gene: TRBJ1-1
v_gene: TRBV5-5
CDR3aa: CASSLGRGIGWNTEAFF
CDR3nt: TGTGCCAGCAGCTTGGGGCGGGGTATAGGGTGGAACACTGAAGCTTTCTTT